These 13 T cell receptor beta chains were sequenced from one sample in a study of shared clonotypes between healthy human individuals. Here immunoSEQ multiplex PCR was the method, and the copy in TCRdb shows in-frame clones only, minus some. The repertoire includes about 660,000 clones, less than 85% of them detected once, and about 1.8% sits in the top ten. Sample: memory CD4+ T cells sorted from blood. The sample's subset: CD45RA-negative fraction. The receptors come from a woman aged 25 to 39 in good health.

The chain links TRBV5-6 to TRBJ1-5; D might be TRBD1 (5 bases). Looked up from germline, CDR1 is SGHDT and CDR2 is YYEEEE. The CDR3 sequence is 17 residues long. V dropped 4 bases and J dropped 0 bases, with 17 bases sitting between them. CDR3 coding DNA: TGTGCCAGCAGCCCAGCCAAGGGGATCCATAGCAATCAGCCCCAGCATTTT. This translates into CASSPAKGIHSNQPQHF.

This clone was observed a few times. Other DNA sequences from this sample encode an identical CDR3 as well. CDR3 amino acids: CASSFAGTSNQPQHF. CDR3 DNA: TGTGCCAGCAGTTTTGCAGGGACTAGCAATCAGCCCCAGCATTTT. The chain recombines TRBV28 with TRBJ1-5, with D maybe TRBD1 (5 bases). Germline V gene sequence: CDR1 MDHEN, CDR2 SYDVKM. V shed 3 bases and J shed 0 bases, with 9 bases lying between them. The CDR3 runs to 15 residues.

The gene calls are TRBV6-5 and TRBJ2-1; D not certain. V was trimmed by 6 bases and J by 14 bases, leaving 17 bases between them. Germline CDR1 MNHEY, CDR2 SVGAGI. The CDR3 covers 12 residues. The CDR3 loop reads CASRLDVTREFF. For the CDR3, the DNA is TGTGCCAGCAGGCTGGACGTAACCCGAGAGTTCTTC.

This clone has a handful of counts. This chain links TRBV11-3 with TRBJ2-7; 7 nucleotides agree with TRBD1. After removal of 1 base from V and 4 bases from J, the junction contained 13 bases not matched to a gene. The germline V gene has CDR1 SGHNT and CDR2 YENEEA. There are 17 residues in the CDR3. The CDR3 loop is CASSLVRRTGVEYEQYF. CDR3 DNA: TGTGCCAGCAGCTTAGTCCGAAGAACAGGGGTGGAATACGAGCAGTACTTC. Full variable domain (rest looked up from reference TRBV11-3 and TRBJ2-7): EAGVVQSPRYKIIEKKQPVAFWCNPISGHNTLYWYLQNLGQGPELLIRYENEEAVDDSQLPKDRFSAERLKGVDSTLKIQPAELGDSAVYLCASSLVRRTGVEYEQYFGPGTRLTVT.

CDR3 loop: CASSPDWGTYGYTF. DNA for the CDR3: TGTGCCAGCTCACCAGATTGGGGTACCTATGGCTACACCTTC. V usage is TRBV18 and J usage is TRBJ1-2; D unresolved. From germline, CDR1 is KGHSH and CDR2 LQKENI. The CDR3 loop spans 14 amino acids. The germline V and J ends were trimmed by 2 bases and 4 bases, with 11 bases remaining between them.

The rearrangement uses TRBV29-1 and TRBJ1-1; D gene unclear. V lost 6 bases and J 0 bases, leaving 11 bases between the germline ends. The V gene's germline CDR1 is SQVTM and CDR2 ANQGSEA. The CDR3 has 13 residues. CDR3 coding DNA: TGCAGCGTACTACGGAACATGAACACTGAAGCTTTCTTT. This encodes CSVLRNMNTEAFF.

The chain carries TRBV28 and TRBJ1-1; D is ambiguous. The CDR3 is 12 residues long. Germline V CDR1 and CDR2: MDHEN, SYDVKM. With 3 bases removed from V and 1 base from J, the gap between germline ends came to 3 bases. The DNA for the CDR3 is TGTGCCAGCAGTTTCCCGAACACTGAAGCTTTCTTT. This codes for CASSFPNTEAFF. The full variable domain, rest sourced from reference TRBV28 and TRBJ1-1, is DVKVTQSSRYLVKRTGEKVFLECVQDMDHENMFWYRQDPGLGLRLIYFSYDVKMKEKGDIPEGYSVSREKKERFSLILESASTNQTSMYLCASSFPNTEAFFGQGTRLTVV.

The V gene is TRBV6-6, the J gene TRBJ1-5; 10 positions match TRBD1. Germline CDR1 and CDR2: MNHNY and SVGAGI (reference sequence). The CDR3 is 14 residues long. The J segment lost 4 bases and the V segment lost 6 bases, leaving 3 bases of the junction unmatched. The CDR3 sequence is CASSDRGRNQPQHF. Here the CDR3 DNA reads TGTGCCAGCAGCGACAGGGGGCGGAATCAGCCCCAGCATTTT.

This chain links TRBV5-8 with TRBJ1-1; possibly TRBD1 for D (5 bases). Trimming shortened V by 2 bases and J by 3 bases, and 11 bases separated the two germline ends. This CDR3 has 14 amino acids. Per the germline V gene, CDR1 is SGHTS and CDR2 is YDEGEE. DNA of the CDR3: TGTGCCAGCAGCTTCCCGGGGCCATACACTGAAGCTTTCTTT. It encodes CASSFPGPYTEAFF.

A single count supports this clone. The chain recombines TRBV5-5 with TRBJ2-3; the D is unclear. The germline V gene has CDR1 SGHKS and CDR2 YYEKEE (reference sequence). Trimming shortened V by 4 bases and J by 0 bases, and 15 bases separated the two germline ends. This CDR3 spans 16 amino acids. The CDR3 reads CASSPGWTASTDTQYF. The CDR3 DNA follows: TGTGCCAGCAGCCCCGGGTGGACCGCGAGCACAGATACGCAGTATTTT.

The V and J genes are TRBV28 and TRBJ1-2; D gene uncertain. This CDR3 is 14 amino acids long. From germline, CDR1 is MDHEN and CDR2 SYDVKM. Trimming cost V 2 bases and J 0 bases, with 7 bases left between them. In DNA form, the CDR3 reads TGTGCCAGCAGTTTAGGGAAAGCTAACTATGGCTACACCTTC. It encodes CASSLGKANYGYTF.

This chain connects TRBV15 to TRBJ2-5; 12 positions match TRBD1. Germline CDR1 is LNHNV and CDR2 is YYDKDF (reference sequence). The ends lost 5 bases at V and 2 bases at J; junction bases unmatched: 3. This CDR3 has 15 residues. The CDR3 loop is CATSRGQGAQETQYF. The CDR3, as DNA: TGTGCCACCAGCCGGGGACAGGGGGCACAAGAGACCCAGTACTTC.

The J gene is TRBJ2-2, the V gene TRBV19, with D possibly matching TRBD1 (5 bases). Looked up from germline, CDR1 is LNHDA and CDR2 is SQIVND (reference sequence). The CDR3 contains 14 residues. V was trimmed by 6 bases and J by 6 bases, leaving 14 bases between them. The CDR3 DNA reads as TGTGCCAGTAGACGAAGGGGCGCGTCCGGGGAGCTGTTTTTT. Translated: CASRRRGASGELFF. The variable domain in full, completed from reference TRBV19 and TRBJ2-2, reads DGGITQSPKYLFRKEGQNVTLSCEQNLNHDAMYWYRQDPGQGLRLIYYSQIVNDFQKGDIAEGYSVSREKKESFPLTVTSAQKNPTAFYLCASRRRGASGELFFGEGSRLTVL.